A selection of T cell receptor beta chains follows, all from one sample in a study of CD8 T cells in Susac syndrome. TCRdb itself ran the immunoSEQ multiplex PCR reads through MiXCR, one entry per CDR3 protein. The sample lists 150,000 to 200,000 distinct CDR3 sequences, 90% to 95% occurring once. Sequencing used CD4+ T cells from PBMCs. The source of these receptors is a human donor in good health. CDR3s include the opening cysteine and the closing phenylalanine or tryptophan. A D gene is named only where the DNA matches it firmly. Some rows have no size entry. The others give once, few or many, or a class for an expanded clone.

j_call d_call v_call clone_size cdr3_nt cdr3_aa
TRBJ2-7 TRBD1 TRBV6-5 . TGTGCCACCGAGAGGACAGGGTTCAACGAGCAGTACTTC CATERTGFNEQYF
TRBJ2-7 TRBD1 TRBV6-4 . TGTGCCAGCAGTGACTCGAACGTTCGGACAGGGGGCGACGAGCAGTACTTC CASSDSNVRTGGDEQYF
TRBJ2-5 . TRBV2 . TGTGCCAGCAGTTTTACACACCAAGAGACCCAGTACTTC CASSFTHQETQYF
TRBJ2-5 TRBD1 TRBV28 . TGTGCCAGCAGGGGACAGGGAACAGAGACCCAGTACTTC CASRGQGTETQYF
TRBJ2-3 . TRBV28 . TGTGCCAGCAGTTTAGGGGGGTCAGGCATAGATACGCAGTATTTT CASSLGGSGIDTQYF
TRBJ2-1 . TRBV28 . TGTGCCAGCAACGGGAGCCCCTACAATGAGCAGTTCTTC CASNGSPYNEQFF
TRBJ1-1 . TRBV10-1 once TGCGCCAGCAGGGCGTCAGGAAAGGACACTGAAGCTTTCTTT CASRASGKDTEAFF
TRBJ2-6 . TRBV19 . TGTGCCAGTTCCCCATGGGTGACCACTAGCTCTGGGGCCAACGTCCTGACTTTC CASSPWVTTSSGANVLTF
TRBJ2-1 TRBD1 TRBV24-1 . TGTGCCACCAGTGACCCGGGACAGAAGAATGAGCAGTTCTTC CATSDPGQKNEQFF
TRBJ1-2 . TRBV20-1 . TGCAGTGCTAGAGATCCGGAGTGGAGTCGATTC CSARDPEWSRF
TRBJ1-1 . TRBV7-2 . TGTGCCAGCAGCCCCCCCGGAAGTCGTACTGAAGCTTTCTTT CASSPPGSRTEAFF
TRBJ2-7 . TRBV12-3/TRBV12-4 . TGTGCCAGCAGTTTAGCGGGGGAGTCCTACGAGCAGTACTTC CASSLAGESYEQYF
TRBJ1-5 . TRBV6-2/TRBV6-3 . TGTGCCAGCAGTTATGGAACTAATCAGCCCCAGCATTTT CASSYGTNQPQHF
TRBJ2-1 TRBD1 TRBV9 . TGTGCCAGCAGCAAGAGGGGGCCGAATGAGCAGTTCTTC CASSKRGPNEQFF
TRBJ2-3 TRBD2 TRBV5-4 . TGTGCCAGCAGCAGCGGACTAGCGGGAGGGTCAGATACGCAGTATTTT CASSSGLAGGSDTQYF
TRBJ2-5 . TRBV12-3/TRBV12-4 . TGTGCCAGCAGTTTCGGCAACGCGGAGACCCAGTACTTC CASSFGNAETQYF
TRBJ1-5 . TRBV20-1 . TGCAGTGCTACATTCGACGGAAGTCAGCCCCAGCATTTT CSATFDGSQPQHF
TRBJ2-6 . TRBV5-6 . TGTGCCAGCAGCTTTAGTCCTACTGGGGCCAACGTCCTGACTTTC CASSFSPTGANVLTF
TRBJ1-6 TRBD1 TRBV7-2 . TGTGCCAGCAGCTTAACCAGGACAGGGCATTCACCCCTCCACTTT CASSLTRTGHSPLHF
TRBJ1-2 TRBD1 TRBV28 . TGTGCCAGCAACCCTCCGGGACAGTATGGCTACACCTTC CASNPPGQYGYTF
TRBJ2-3 TRBD2 TRBV5-4 . TGTGCCAGCAGCTTTTCCTTAGCGGGGTCCACAGATACGCAGTATTTT CASSFSLAGSTDTQYF
TRBJ2-1 . TRBV28 . TGTGCCAGCAGTCCAATGCCGCGGACTTTCAAAAATGAGCAGTTCTTC CASSPMPRTFKNEQFF
TRBJ2-7 TRBD2 TRBV4-1 . TGCGCCAGCAGCCAAGATTGGCCTAGCGGCATCCTTGAGGAGCAGTACTTC CASSQDWPSGILEEQYF
TRBJ2-5 . TRBV20-1 . TGCAGTGCTAGAGATCGAGTAGCAGCAGGAGAGACCCAGTACTTC CSARDRVAAGETQYF
TRBJ2-2 TRBD1 TRBV28 . TGTGCCAGCAGTTTATTACCGGACAGGGACACCGGGGAGCTGTTTTTT CASSLLPDRDTGELFF
TRBJ2-1 . TRBV20-1 . TGCAGTGCTAGACCCCCCGGGACTCCTCCCCATGAGCAGTTCTTC CSARPPGTPPHEQFF
TRBJ1-2 TRBD1 TRBV6-2/TRBV6-3 few TGTGCCAGCAGTCCGGGACAGGGGACCGGCGGCTACACCTTC CASSPGQGTGGYTF
TRBJ2-7 . TRBV6-1 . TGTGCCAGCAGTGAACTGGGGGAAACCTACGAGCAGTACTTC CASSELGETYEQYF
TRBJ1-2 . TRBV2 . TGTGCCAGCAGTGTATGGGTCTATGGCTACACCTTC CASSVWVYGYTF
TRBJ2-3 TRBD2 TRBV30 . TGTGCTACGGAGGCGGCAGCGGGGAACGCAGATACGCAGTATTTT CATEAAAGNADTQYF
TRBJ1-1 TRBD1 TRBV7-2 . TGTGCCAGCAGCTTAGTAGGGGGCGCGAGGAACACTGAAGCTTTCTTT CASSLVGGARNTEAFF
TRBJ2-7 . TRBV7-9 . TGTGCCAGCAGCTTGAATTCTCCTGCCTACGAGCAGTACTTC CASSLNSPAYEQYF
TRBJ2-7 TRBD1 TRBV6-2/TRBV6-3 few TGTGCCAGCAGTCCTTGGACAGGGAACTACGAGCAGTACTTC CASSPWTGNYEQYF
TRBJ2-3 TRBD2 TRBV6-5 . TGTGCCAGCAGTTACTCAGCGGGGGGTACAGATACGCAGTATTTT CASSYSAGGTDTQYF
TRBJ2-7 TRBD1 TRBV5-4 . TGTGCCAGCAGTCATATCGACAGGGAAACCTACGAGCAGTACTTC CASSHIDRETYEQYF
TRBJ2-3 . TRBV5-4 . TGTGCCAGCAGCTTGCCCTCTCACGGGGCAGATACGCAGTATTTT CASSLPSHGADTQYF
TRBJ2-3 TRBD2 TRBV29-1 . TGCAGCGTTGGCCGACTAGCGGGGGAGACAGATACGCAGTATTTT CSVGRLAGETDTQYF
TRBJ2-7 TRBD2 TRBV5-1 . TGCGCCAGCAGCTTGAGGCGGTCGCAGAGCGGGAGTATCCACGAGCAGTACTTC CASSLRRSQSGSIHEQYF
TRBJ1-5 . TRBV10-3 once TGTGCCATCAGTGACCAGGACAGAGATAGCAATCAGCCCCAGCATTTT CAISDQDRDSNQPQHF
TRBJ1-2 . TRBV30 . TGTGCCTGGAAGACCAGGTCCTATGGCTACACCTTC CAWKTRSYGYTF
TRBJ2-7 . TRBV28 . TGTGCCACCACAAAAAGGGACGAGCAGTACTTC CATTKRDEQYF
TRBJ2-5 . TRBV7-2 . TGTGCCAGCAGCTTAGGGAGCACAGGACCCCAAGAGACCCAGTACTTC CASSLGSTGPQETQYF
TRBJ2-1 TRBD2 TRBV7-9 . TGTGCCAGCAGCCCAGCCCACGGACTAGCGGGGACTTACAATGAGCAGTTCTTC CASSPAHGLAGTYNEQFF
TRBJ1-1 TRBD1 TRBV10-3 . TGTGCCATCAGCCAGGGGGCGGTGAACACTGAAGCTTTCTTT CAISQGAVNTEAFF
TRBJ2-7 . TRBV25-1 . TGTGCCAGCGTGGACCTTTACGAGCAGTACTTC CASVDLYEQYF
TRBJ1-1 . TRBV3-1 . TGTGCCAGCAGCTCAAGATGGGGGAACACTGAAGCTTTCTTT CASSSRWGNTEAFF